Each of the 24 T cell receptor beta chains below was sequenced from the same sample in a study of blood T cells in healthy people across ages. Primed by a sample-barcoded 5' primer and a J-beta primer mix, a second PCR proceeded for about 7 to 12 cycles. TCRdb re-called the 5' RACE reads through MiXCR, storing one row per CDR3 protein. The sample yields fewer than 900,000 distinct CDR3 sequences, more than 40% seen once. The sequenced sample consisted of blood. These TCRs come from a woman aged 55-69 years in good health.

This clonotype was counted a single time. The chain recombines TRBV5-1 with TRBJ2-2; D might be TRBD2 (6 bases). V lost 4 bases and J lost 4, with 17 bases in between. The CDR3 sequence is 16 residues long. Germline V gene data show CDR1 as SGHRS and CDR2 as YFSETQ. The CDR3 sequence: CASSRGGWIVTGELFF. CDR3 bases: TGCGCCAGCAGCCGGGGAGGTTGGATAGTCACCGGGGAGCTGTTTTTT.

V gene TRBV5-1 combines with J gene TRBJ1-4; 11 bases are a match to TRBD1. This CDR3 has 15 amino acids. V trimming: 1 base; J trimming: 8 bases; junction bases outside the gene matches: 4. Germline V CDR1 and CDR2: SGHRS, YFSETQ. The CDR3 here is CASSLLGQGEEKLFF. Here the CDR3 DNA reads TGCGCCAGCAGCTTGCTGGGACAGGGGGAAGAAAAACTGTTTTTT. Combining the CDR3 with reference TRBV5-1 and TRBJ1-4 gives the whole variable domain KAGVTQTPRYLIKTRGQQVTLSCSPISGHRSVSWYQQTPGQGLQFLFEYFSETQRNKGNFPGRFSGRQFSNSRSEMNVSTLELGDSALYLCASSLLGQGEEKLFFGSGTQLSVL.

There are a few counts of this clonotype. The chain carries TRBV9 and TRBJ1-4; weak D call: TRBD1 (5 bases). With 3 bases removed from V and 5 bases from J, the gap between germline ends came to 11 bases. Looked up from germline, CDR1 is SGDLS and CDR2 is YYNGEE. The CDR3 extends over 14 amino acids. CDR3 residues: CASSAGTANEKLFF. The CDR3 DNA is TGTGCCAGCAGCGCAGGGACGGCGAATGAAAAACTGTTTTTT.

CDR3 amino acids: CASSWGAQGNTEAFF. The CDR3 DNA reads as TGTGCCAGCAGTTGGGGGGCACAGGGGAACACTGAAGCTTTCTTT. The gene calls are TRBV12-3 or TRBV12-4 and TRBJ1-1, with a possible D match to TRBD1 (6 bases). The CDR3 covers 15 residues. Trimming cost V 4 bases and J 1 base, with 13 bases left between them.

This chain connects TRBV3-1 to TRBJ2-1; either TRBD1 or TRBD2 may fit D (5 bases each). Trimming took 2 bases from V and 0 from J, leaving 17 bases between them. Germline loops: CDR1 LGHDT, CDR2 YNNKEL (reference sequence). CDR3 length: 18 residues. This CDR3 reads CASSQILSGPHSYNEQFF. The CDR3 DNA sequence: TGTGCCAGCAGCCAAATTTTGTCGGGACCGCACTCCTACAATGAGCAGTTCTTC.

This chain connects TRBV21-1 to TRBJ1-2. TRBV21-1 is flagged as a pseudogene. The CDR3 has 13 amino acids. The CDR3 sequence: CASSRGVVYGYTF. The CDR3 bases are TGTGCCAGCAGCAGAGGGGTAGTATATGGCTACACCTTC.

The V gene is TRBV3-1, the J gene TRBJ1-4, with 7 bases lining up with TRBD1. Unmatched junction bases numbered 14, after V lost 0 bases and J lost 10 bases. CDR3 length equals 17 residues. Germline CDR1 and CDR2: LGHDT and YNNKEL (reference sequence). The CDR3 region is CASSQDDREGAHGKLFF. Written as DNA, the CDR3 is TGTGCCAGCAGCCAAGATGATCGCGAGGGGGCGCACGGAAAACTGTTTTTT. The full variable domain, rest sourced from reference TRBV3-1 and TRBJ1-4, is DTAVSQTPKYLVTQMGNDKSIKCEQNLGHDTMYWYKQDSKKFLKIMFSYNNKELIINETVPNRFSPKSPDKAHLNLHINSLELGDSAVYFCASSQDDREGAHGKLFFGSGTQLSVL.

This clonotype was seen only once. The chain couples TRBV6-6 to TRBJ2-4, with 10 bases that match TRBD1. The V segment lost 7 bases and the J segment 0 bases; nucleotides outside the gene matches: 6. Looked up from germline, CDR1 is MNHNY and CDR2 is SVGAGI (reference sequence). CDR3 length: 16 amino acids. The DNA of the CDR3 is TGTGCCAGCACCGGACAGGGGGTGCTAGCCAAAAACATTCAGTACTTC. This codes for CASTGQGVLAKNIQYF.

This clonotype has a handful of counts. The chain links TRBV7-9 to TRBJ2-3; tentatively, D is TRBD2 (6 bases). Germline CDR1 SEHNR, CDR2 FQNEAQ (reference sequence). Trimming pared 1 base from V and 7 bases from J, leaving 18 bases between. The CDR3 is 16 residues long. CDR3 sequence: CASSLVGSPSGHTQYF. CDR3 coding DNA: TGTGCCAGCAGCTTAGTCGGGAGCCCCTCAGGTCATACGCAGTATTTT.

In the case of this clonotype: Just one base apart from a much larger clone, this may be a read error. The chain uses TRBV25-1 and TRBJ2-5; D ambiguous. The J call may be wrong; the DNA end is better matched by TRBJ2-7. From germline, CDR1 is MGHDK and CDR2 SYGVNS. The CDR3 loop spans 12 amino acids. CDR3 nucleotides: TGTGCCAGCATTGAATATCCTTACGAGCAGTACTTC. It yields the protein CASIEYPYEQYF.

This chain connects TRBV29-1 to TRBJ1-2; TRBD1 matches at 10 bases. The CDR3 sequence is 15 residues long. Trimming removed 6 bases from V and 7 bases from J; junction bases left unmatched: 14. The germline gives CDR1 SQVTM, CDR2 ANQGSEA. In DNA form, the CDR3 reads TGCAGCGTGGTTGGGACAGGGGCCAGTGGCTGTGGCTACACCTTC. Amino acid sequence: CSVVGTGASGCGYTF. Filled out from reference TRBV29-1 and TRBJ1-2, the complete variable domain reads SAVISQKPSRDICQRGTSLTIQCQVDSQVTMMFWYRQQPGQSLTLIATANQGSEATYESGFVIDKFPISRPNLTFSTLTVSNMSPEDSSIYLCSVVGTGASGCGYTFGSGTRLTVV.

This chain joins TRBV12-3 or TRBV12-4 and TRBJ2-7; 12 bases are shared with TRBD2. The CDR3 runs 16 residues. Losses at the gene ends were 4 bases for V and 5 bases for J; bases not matched to a gene: 9. The CDR3 region is CASSSRLAGGLHEQYF. Here the CDR3 DNA reads TGTGCCAGCAGTTCCCGCCTAGCGGGGGGGCTCCACGAGCAGTACTTC.

The table lists this clonotype with a few counts. Compared with germline, one end of the junction differs, possibly owing to a read error. This chain uses TRBV7-9 with TRBJ2-5; TRBD1 matches 7 bases. CDR1 is SEHNR, CDR2 FQNEAQ, per germline (reference sequence). This CDR3 is built from 16 residues. The CDR3 DNA reads as TGTGCTAGCAGCTTAGGGGCCGGGACAGTATACAATGAGCAGTACTTC. Translating gives CASSLGAGTVYNEQYF.

The chain carries TRBV7-2 and TRBJ2-4; 9 bases map to TRBD1. CDR3 length: 14 amino acids. The germline V gene has CDR1 SGHTA and CDR2 FQGNSA. Unmatched junction bases numbered 4, after V lost 5 bases and J lost 5 bases. The CDR3 nucleotides are TGTGCCAGCAGCCAGGACAGGGGCGAAAACATTCAGTACTTC. This encodes CASSQDRGENIQYF.

Only a few counts were recorded for this clonotype. The chain couples TRBV20-1 to TRBJ2-7; D is ambiguous. Germline V gene sequence: CDR1 DFQATT, CDR2 SNEGSKA (reference sequence). The CDR3 runs to 12 residues. V gave up 2 bases and J gave up 7 bases, with 12 bases separating them. CDR3 in DNA: TGCAGTGCTAGACGAACAATTATAGAGCAGTACTTC. This sequence encodes CSARRTIIEQYF.

The rearrangement uses TRBV6-2 or TRBV6-3 and TRBJ2-5; D perhaps matches TRBD1 (6 bases). Per the germline V gene, CDR1 is MNHEY and CDR2 is SVGEGT. The CDR3 is 15 amino acids. Trimming took off 1 base at V and 5 bases at J, with 14 bases between the two ends. The CDR3 sequence is CASSYLRQARETQYF. The CDR3 DNA reads as TGTGCCAGCAGTTACTTGCGACAGGCCAGGGAGACCCAGTACTTC.

In this sample, this clonotype turned up a few times. The chain links TRBV5-1 to TRBJ2-5; perhaps TRBD2 as D (6 bases). Trimming cost V 3 bases and J 4 bases, with 13 bases left between them. CDR3 length: 14 amino acids. CDR1 SGHRS and CDR2 YFSETQ come from the germline V gene. CDR3 DNA sequence: TGCGCCAGCAGCTCCGGGACTCCTGGAGAGACCCAGTACTTC. It specifies CASSSGTPGETQYF.

The chain recombines TRBV6-2 or TRBV6-3 with TRBJ2-3; TRBD2 matches 7 bases. After removal of 0 bases from V and 4 bases from J, the junction contained 10 bases not matched to a gene. Germline lookup yields CDR1 MNHEY and CDR2 SVGEGT. The CDR3 sequence is 17 residues long. The CDR3 DNA reads TGTGCCAGCAGTTACTCGACGGGGCGGGGGATCCCAGATACGCAGTATTTT. Translated: CASSYSTGRGIPDTQYF.

This clonotype has ten or more counts. The chain carries TRBV10-3 and TRBJ2-5; D is uncertain. The CDR3 spans 12 residues. Deletions cut 10 bases from V and 4 bases from J, with 13 bases between. Germline CDR1 is ENHRY and CDR2 is SYGVKD. This CDR3 is CATRATTETQYF. CDR3 nucleotides: TGTGCCACTCGGGCTACAACAGAGACCCAGTACTTC.

CDR3 region: CASQGDRETETQYF. Written as DNA, the CDR3 is TGTGCCAGCCAAGGGGACAGGGAAACTGAGACGCAGTATTTT. The rearrangement links TRBV28 to TRBJ2-3; 9 bases agree with TRBD1. The CDR3 extends over 14 amino acids. Trimming took 8 bases from V and 9 from J; bases not matched to a gene: 12. CDR1 is MDHEN and CDR2 is SYDVKM in the germline V gene.

The genes are TRBV12-3 or TRBV12-4 and TRBJ1-1; possible D gene TRBD1, 5 bases. V was clipped by 4 bases and J by 1 base, with 25 bases between them. The CDR3 totals 19 residues. The CDR3 coding sequence is TGTGCCAGCAGTTCTAGAGCGAGGAGCGGGGAGGGGAGGAACACTGAAGCTTTCTTT. Translated, it gives CASSSRARSGEGRNTEAFF.

This sequence joins TRBV6-2 or TRBV6-3 and TRBJ2-1; the D call may be TRBD1 or TRBD2 (5 bases each). The CDR3 contains 14 residues. Germline V gene lookup returns CDR1 MNHEY and CDR2 SVGEGT. V was cut by 2 bases and J by 4 bases, with 9 bases left in between. The CDR3 DNA is TGTGCCAGCAGTTACGAGGGGAGATACAATGAGCAGTTCTTC. Amino acids: CASSYEGRYNEQFF.

Many counts were recorded for this clonotype. The germline gene is not matched at one end of the junction; a read error may be the cause. The chain couples TRBV29-1 to TRBJ1-6; the D is unclear. The CDR3 is made up of 13 amino acids. Germline-derived CDR1 and CDR2 are SQVTM and ANQGSEA. The CDR3 nucleotides are TGCAGCGTTGAAGTCTCCGATAATTCACCCCTCCACTTT. Encoded protein: CSVEVSDNSPLHF. Drawing the rest from reference TRBV29-1 and TRBJ1-6, the complete variable domain is SAVISQKPSRDICQRGTSLTIQCQVDSQVTMMFWYRQQPGQSLTLIATANQGSEATYESGFVIDKFPISRPNLTFSTLTVSNMSPEDSSIYLCSVEVSDNSPLHFGNGTRLTVT.

This chain joins TRBV5-5 and TRBJ1-2; unclear D gene. The CDR3 spans 15 residues. Germline V lookup: CDR1 SGHKS, CDR2 YYEKEE (reference sequence). V lost 1 base, J lost 4 bases, and 14 bases lay in between. CDR3 in amino acids: CASSLRRESLYGYTF. CDR3 sequence (DNA): TGTGCCAGCAGCTTGCGGAGGGAGAGCCTCTATGGCTACACCTTC.